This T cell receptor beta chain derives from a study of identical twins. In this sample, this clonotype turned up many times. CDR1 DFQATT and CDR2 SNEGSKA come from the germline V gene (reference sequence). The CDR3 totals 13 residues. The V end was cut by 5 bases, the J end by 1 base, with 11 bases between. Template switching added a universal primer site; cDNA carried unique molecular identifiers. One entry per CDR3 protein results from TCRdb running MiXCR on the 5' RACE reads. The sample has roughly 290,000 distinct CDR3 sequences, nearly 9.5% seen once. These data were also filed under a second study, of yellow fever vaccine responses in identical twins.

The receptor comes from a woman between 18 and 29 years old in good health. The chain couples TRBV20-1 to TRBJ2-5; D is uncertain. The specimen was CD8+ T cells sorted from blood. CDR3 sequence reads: CSARTRSQETQYF. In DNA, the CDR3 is TGCAGTGCTCGGACGAGAAGCCAAGAGACCCAGTACTTC.